The TCR beta chain under discussion was sequenced for a study of OX40 agonist ivuxolimab in advanced cancers. Study-level information: Every 2 weeks, ivuxolimab was infused into the patients intravenously at between 0.01 and 10 mg/kg. Anti-PD-1, anti-PD-L1 or anti-CTLA-4 therapy given earlier was allowed, and about 38% had some. The study, taken as a whole, reports: Averaged across samples, CD8+ T cells carried more expanded clones than CD4+ did.

The CDR3 is 14 residues long. Germline-derived CDR1 and CDR2 are SGDLS and YYNGEE. V was trimmed by 4 bases and J by 0 bases, leaving 10 bases between them. Profiling relied on immunoSEQ multiplex PCR, and the TCRdb table lists in-frame clones only, not all of them. The sample shows 100,000 to 150,000 clones, 90% of them seen only once. Concerning this clone: Its antigen remains unidentified.

This sample comprised CD4+ or CD8+ T cells sorted from blood, obtained in a trial of the OX40 agonist ivuxolimab. V is TRBV9 and J is TRBJ1-2; weak D call: TRBD1 (6 bases). The origin of this receptor is an adult with an advanced solid tumor such as melanoma, head and neck, liver or kidney cancer. The CDR3 nucleotides are TGTGCCAGCAGCCCAGACAGGTCTAACTATGGCTACACCTTC. Its protein product is CASSPDRSNYGYTF.